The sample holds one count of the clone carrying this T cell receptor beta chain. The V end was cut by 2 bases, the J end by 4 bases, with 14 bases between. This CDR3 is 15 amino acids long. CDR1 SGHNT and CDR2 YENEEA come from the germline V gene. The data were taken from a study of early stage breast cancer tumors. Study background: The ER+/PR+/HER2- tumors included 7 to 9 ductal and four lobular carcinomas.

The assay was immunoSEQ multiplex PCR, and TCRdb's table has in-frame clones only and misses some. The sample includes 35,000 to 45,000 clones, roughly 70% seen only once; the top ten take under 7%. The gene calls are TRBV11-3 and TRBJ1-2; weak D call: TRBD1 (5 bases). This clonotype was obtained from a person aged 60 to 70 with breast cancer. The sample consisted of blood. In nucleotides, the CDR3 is TGTGCCAGCAGCTTACCGGGACGGATCCTCTATGGCTACACCTTC. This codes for CASSLPGRILYGYTF.